The 23 T cell receptor beta chains in this list originate from one sample, sequenced in a study of shared clonotypes between healthy human individuals. TCRdb's copy holds only in-frame clones and misses some; the assay was immunoSEQ multiplex PCR. The sample has about 750,000 clones, more than 85% seen once; the top ten hold 24%. Naive CD8 cells lacked CD45RO and underwent positive selection for CCR7, leaving out terminally differentiated effector memory CD45RA+ cells. Sequencing input: naive CD8+ T cells sorted from blood. The receptors shown here come from a young man in good health.

The chain links TRBV7-9 to TRBJ1-1; the D is unclear. The CDR3 is 12 residues long. V was pared by 2 bases and J by 10 bases, with 11 bases between. Germline CDR1 SEHNR, CDR2 FQNEAQ (reference sequence). The CDR3 is CASSLWADGAFF. The CDR3 nucleotides are TGTGCCAGCAGCTTATGGGCGGACGGAGCTTTCTTT.

This chain joins TRBV4-1 and TRBJ1-4; D is perhaps TRBD1 (5 bases). CDR1 is MGHRA and CDR2 is YSYEKL in the germline V gene. Deletions cut 2 bases from V and 8 bases from J, with 21 bases between. The CDR3 has 17 residues. The CDR3 bases are TGCGCCAGCAGCCAACGTCCGGAGTGGCAGGGAGCGGAAAAACTGTTTTTT. Its translation is CASSQRPEWQGAEKLFF.

The chain carries TRBV5-1 and TRBJ2-1; 14 positions agree with TRBD2. CDR3 length equals 17 residues. The germline CDR1 and CDR2 sequences are SGHRS and YFSETQ. The ends lost 0 bases at V and 5 bases at J; junction bases unmatched: 4. The CDR3 protein is CASSLEGTSGGDNEQFF. The CDR3 DNA is TGCGCCAGCAGCTTGGAAGGGACTAGCGGGGGAGACAATGAGCAGTTCTTC. The variable domain in full, with the rest retrieved from reference TRBV5-1 and TRBJ2-1, is KAGVTQTPRYLIKTRGQQVTLSCSPISGHRSVSWYQQTPGQGLQFLFEYFSETQRNKGNFPGRFSGRQFSNSRSEMNVSTLELGDSALYLCASSLEGTSGGDNEQFFGPGTRLTVL.

The V and J genes are TRBV5-5 and TRBJ1-2; D possibly corresponds to TRBD1 (5 bases). CDR1 and CDR2 from the germline V gene are SGHKS and YYEKEE (reference sequence). Trimming removed 1 base from V and 2 bases from J, with 12 bases in between. The CDR3 length is 15 residues. The CDR3 reads CASSLRRGNNYGYTF. Written as DNA, the CDR3 is TGTGCCAGCAGCTTGAGGAGGGGTAACAACTATGGCTACACCTTC.

This rearrangement joins TRBV7-2 to TRBJ1-1; D remains ambiguous. The germline V gene has CDR1 SGHTA and CDR2 FQGNSA. This CDR3 region has 17 residues. V lost 7 bases, J lost 5 bases, and 26 bases lay in between. The CDR3 spells CASISSEAPRFGTEAFF. The CDR3 nucleotides read TGTGCCAGCATCTCATCCGAGGCCCCTCGCTTTGGGACTGAAGCTTTCTTT.

The chain is built from TRBV28 and TRBJ2-7; maybe TRBD2 (6 bases). CDR3 size: 15 residues. V lost 4 bases and J lost 5, with 18 bases in between. Germline CDR1 is MDHEN and CDR2 is SYDVKM. The CDR3 coding sequence is TGTGCCAGCAGTTCCTCCTGGCGGGACGGGGACGAGCAGTACTTC. Translating it yields CASSSSWRDGDEQYF.

J is TRBJ1-1 and V is TRBV28; 10 bases line up with TRBD1. The germline gives CDR1 MDHEN, CDR2 SYDVKM. Trimming cost V 7 bases and J 6 bases; bases outside gene matches: 8. This CDR3 has 14 residues. The CDR3 loop reads CASIRIGQGAEAFF. DNA of the CDR3: TGTGCCAGCATCCGAATCGGACAGGGGGCTGAAGCTTTCTTT.

Concerning this clone: This sample includes further DNA sequences coding for the same CDR3. The chain joins TRBV5-1 to TRBJ2-2; D is uncertain. The CDR3 spans 14 residues. Germline CDR1 reads SGHRS; CDR2 reads YFSETQ. V was clipped by 0 bases and J by 1 base, with 4 bases between them. The CDR3 loop is CASSLEGNTGELFF. The CDR3 coding sequence is TGCGCCAGCAGCTTGGAGGGGAACACCGGGGAGCTGTTTTTT.

The rearrangement uses TRBV9 and TRBJ2-1; a weak D match, TRBD1 (5 bases). Trimming left V 0 bases short and J 1 base short, with 11 bases between. CDR1 and CDR2 (germline): SGDLS, YYNGEE. This CDR3 contains 16 residues. CDR3 sequence reads: CASSVARQTSYNEQFF. DNA for the CDR3: TGTGCCAGCAGCGTAGCAAGACAGACGTCCTACAATGAGCAGTTCTTC.

V and J are TRBV4-3 and TRBJ2-7, with 8 nucleotides matching TRBD1. This CDR3 comprises 14 residues. Germline values: CDR1 LGHNA, CDR2 YSLEER. V shed 4 bases and J 6 bases; nucleotides not matched to a gene: 8. Here the CDR3 reads CASSPTGGGGEQYF. The CDR3 nucleotides are TGCGCCAGCAGCCCTACAGGGGGAGGAGGCGAGCAGTACTTC.

V usage is TRBV7-9 and J usage is TRBJ2-7, with D perhaps TRBD1 (6 bases). Looked up from germline, CDR1 is SEHNR and CDR2 is FQNEAQ (reference sequence). Trimming left V 2 bases short and J 2 bases short, with 10 bases between. The CDR3 sequence is 14 residues long. The CDR3 DNA reads TGTGCCAGCAGCTTAACCAGGACAGCCTACGAGCAGTACTTC. This translates into CASSLTRTAYEQYF.

This chain connects TRBV2 to TRBJ1-5, with 7 bases aligning to TRBD1. V was pared by 6 bases and J by 0 bases, with 5 bases of the junction left unmatched. CDR1 and CDR2 from the germline V gene are SNHLY and FYNNEI. The CDR3 is made up of 15 amino acids. The CDR3 region has the DNA TGTGCCAGCAGGGGGACAGACGATAGCAATCAGCCCCAGCATTTT. Its translation is CASRGTDDSNQPQHF.

V is TRBV10-3 and J is TRBJ1-5; 9 bases are a match to TRBD1. The trim removed 6 bases at V and 8 bases at J, leaving 8 bases unmatched. Germline CDR1 ENHRY, CDR2 SYGVKD. The CDR3 runs to 14 residues. CDR3 coding DNA: TGTGCCATCAGAGGGGGGGACAGGGATAAGCCCCAGCATTTT. This codes for CAIRGGDRDKPQHF.

The rearrangement links TRBV18 to TRBJ1-5; unclear D gene. Germline CDR1 reads KGHSH; CDR2 reads LQKENI. This CDR3 contains 17 residues. V was cut by 4 bases and J by 0 bases, with 16 bases left in between. As DNA, the CDR3 is TGTGCCAGCTCACACGACACCAATACAGATAGCAATCAGCCCCAGCATTTT. It specifies CASSHDTNTDSNQPQHF.

The chain is built from TRBV10-2 and TRBJ1-1; D call uncertain. Trimming took 1 base from V and 6 from J, leaving 6 bases between them. Germline assignment: CDR1 WSHSY and CDR2 SAAADI. The CDR3 runs 12 residues. CDR3 nucleotides: TGCGCCAGCAGTGAGTTCGGGGCTGAAGCTTTCTTT. Amino acids: CASSEFGAEAFF.

This clone was counted a single time. The V and J genes are TRBV14 and TRBJ2-1; TRBD2 aligns across 11 bases. Germline trimming cut 5 bases from V and 5 bases from J; bases unmatched to any gene: 2. CDR1 is SGHDN and CDR2 is FVKESK in the germline V gene. This CDR3 contains 14 residues. CDR3 sequence (DNA): TGTGCCAGCAGCTTAGCGGGAGGGGACAATGAGCAGTTCTTC. It yields the protein CASSLAGGDNEQFF.

This sequence joins TRBV29-1 and TRBJ2-5; D remains unclear. V lost 6 bases and J 3 bases, leaving 23 bases between the germline ends. CDR3 length: 16 residues. CDR1 and CDR2 from the germline V gene are SQVTM and ANQGSEA. The CDR3 nucleotides are TGCAGCGTCGTTCCTTTTTCGATGGCAGCAGAAGAGACCCAGTACTTC. The encoded protein is CSVVPFSMAAEETQYF.

As regards this clone: Other DNA sequences in this specimen translate into the identical CDR3. The J gene is TRBJ2-5, the V gene TRBV15; possibly TRBD2 for D (6 bases). In germline, CDR1 is LNHNV, CDR2 YYDKDF (reference sequence). Trimming removed 3 bases from V and 2 bases from J, with 10 bases in between. The CDR3 has 14 amino acids. In DNA, the CDR3 is TGTGCCACCAGCAGTCCCGGGGGACAAGAGACCCAGTACTTC. Its translation: CATSSPGGQETQYF.

V gene TRBV7-9 combines with J gene TRBJ2-7; TRBD1 matches 8 bases. Unmatched junction bases numbered 8, after V lost 7 bases and J lost 6 bases. From germline, CDR1 is SEHNR and CDR2 FQNEAQ (reference sequence). This CDR3 contains 13 residues. CDR3 DNA: TGTGCCAGCACCGAGGACAGGGCGGGCGAGCAGTACTTC. Residues: CASTEDRAGEQYF.

The J gene is TRBJ2-1, the V gene TRBV5-1; possibly TRBD2 for D (6 bases). Trimming removed 3 bases from V and 0 bases from J, with 13 bases in between. The germline V gene encodes CDR1 SGHRS and CDR2 YFSETQ. CDR3 length equals 16 residues. The CDR3 DNA is TGCGCCAGCAGCTCCGGGAGTCGGACCTCCTACAATGAGCAGTTCTTC. It codes for CASSSGSRTSYNEQFF.

The gene calls are TRBV19 and TRBJ2-2, with D perhaps given as TRBD1 or TRBD2 (5 bases each). The CDR3 totals 15 residues. The ends were cut back, 7 bases at V and 5 bases at J, with 17 bases in the middle. CDR1 LNHDA and CDR2 SQIVND come from the germline V gene (reference sequence). In DNA, the CDR3 is TGTGCCAGTACCCCATACGGGACGGATACCGGGGAGCTGTTTTTT. It is translated as CASTPYGTDTGELFF.

This chain connects TRBV30 to TRBJ2-3; D could derive from TRBD1 or TRBD2 (5 bases each). In germline, CDR1 is GTSNPN, CDR2 SVGIG (reference sequence). Between the trimmed V and J ends, which lost 0 bases and 6 bases, there was a span of 10 bases. This CDR3 region has 13 residues. For the CDR3, the DNA is TGTGCCTGGAGTGTGGCAGGGACGGATACGCAGTATTTT. It yields the protein CAWSVAGTDTQYF.

This clone was seen a few times. This chain links TRBV28 with TRBJ2-1; 7 bases are shared with TRBD2. Trimming at V came to 2 bases and at J to 5 bases, leaving 3 bases not matched to a gene. CDR1 MDHEN and CDR2 SYDVKM come from the germline V gene. There are 14 residues in the CDR3. CDR3 nucleotide sequence: TGTGCCAGCAGTTTAGGCGGGAGTGACAATGAGCAGTTCTTC. As protein: CASSLGGSDNEQFF.